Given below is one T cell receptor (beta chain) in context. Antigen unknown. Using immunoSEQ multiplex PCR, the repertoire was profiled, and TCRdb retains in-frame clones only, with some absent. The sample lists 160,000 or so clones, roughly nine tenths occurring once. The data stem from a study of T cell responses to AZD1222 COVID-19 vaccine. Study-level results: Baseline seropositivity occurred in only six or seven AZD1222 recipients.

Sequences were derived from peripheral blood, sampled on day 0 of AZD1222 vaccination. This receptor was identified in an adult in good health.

The CDR3 nucleotides are TGTGCCAGCAGTTCTCCACAGGGGGGCTCCTACAATGAGCAGTTCTTC. It codes for CASSSPQGGSYNEQFF. The chain is built from TRBV28 and TRBJ2-1; TRBD1 matches 8 bases. In germline, CDR1 is MDHEN, CDR2 SYDVKM. This CDR3 is built from 16 residues. V lost 4 bases to trimming and J lost 0 bases; unmatched junction nucleotides: 5. Filled out from reference TRBV28 and TRBJ2-1, the complete variable domain reads DVKVTQSSRYLVKRTGEKVFLECVQDMDHENMFWYRQDPGLGLRLIYFSYDVKMKEKGDIPEGYSVSREKKERFSLILESASTNQTSMYLCASSSPQGGSYNEQFFGPGTRLTVL.